These 28 T cell receptor beta chains share one sample of origin, sequenced in a study of beta chain features in type 1 diabetes. Sequenced material consisted of expressed TCRB transcripts (all of the isolated RNA was reverse transcribed). Sequencing used immunoSEQ multiplex PCR; TCRdb keeps in-frame clones, though not all of them. The repertoire holds more than 85,000 clones, with around 40% as singletons. Sequencing input: stem cell memory CD4+ T cells from blood. The receptor set was obtained from a woman aged 18-29 years in good health.

In its sample, this clone was seen once. The gene calls are TRBV5-1 and TRBJ2-1; no clear D gene. Germline values: CDR1 SGHRS, CDR2 YFSETQ. V lost 4 bases and J 7 bases, leaving 12 bases between the germline ends. The CDR3 spans 13 residues. CDR3 nucleotide sequence: TGCGCCAGCAGCCCTGTTTACGGGAATGAGCAGTTCTTC. Amino acids: CASSPVYGNEQFF.

In its sample, this clone was seen a few times. The CDR3, as DNA: TGCGCCAGCAGCTTCGGTTCCATTCAGTACTTC. Translated: CASSFGSIQYF. V gene TRBV5-1 combines with J gene TRBJ2-4; D is undetermined. The V gene's germline CDR1 is SGHRS and CDR2 YFSETQ. CDR3 size: 11 residues. Trimming took 2 bases from V and 9 from J, leaving 6 bases between them.

The V and J genes are TRBV19 and TRBJ2-2; D is perhaps TRBD2 (5 bases). This CDR3 is built from 13 residues. V shed 2 bases and J shed 6 bases, with 7 bases lying between them. Germline V gene sequence: CDR1 LNHDA, CDR2 SQIVND (reference sequence). For the CDR3, the DNA is TGTGCCAGTAGTATACGGGGTGCCGGGGAGCTGTTTTTT. It codes for CASSIRGAGELFF.

This chain connects TRBV5-6 to TRBJ2-7, with D uncertain. Germline lookup yields CDR1 SGHDT and CDR2 YYEEEE. The CDR3 has 13 residues. Between the trimmed V and J ends, which lost 2 bases and 2 bases, there was a span of 8 bases. The CDR3 DNA reads as TGTGCCAGCAGCTTTCTAGGTACCTACGAGCAGTACTTC. Translation: CASSFLGTYEQYF.

The chain uses TRBV5-1 and TRBJ2-3, with D maybe TRBD1 (5 bases). Germline CDR1 is SGHRS and CDR2 is YFSETQ. This CDR3 comprises 13 residues. V lost 5 bases and J 2 bases, leaving 9 bases between the germline ends. Written as DNA, the CDR3 is TGCGCCAGCAGGACAGAAATCACAGATACGCAGTATTTT. It yields the protein CASRTEITDTQYF.

This rearrangement joins TRBV7-3 to TRBJ1-1; D is possibly TRBD1 (5 bases). The V and J ends lost 2 bases and 2 bases respectively, with 6 bases between them. CDR1 is SGHTA and CDR2 is FQGTGA in the germline V gene. CDR3 size: 13 residues. In nucleotides, the CDR3 is TGTGCCAGCAGCTTAGGGACTAACACTGAAGCTTTCTTT. It yields the protein CASSLGTNTEAFF.

This sequence joins TRBV29-1 and TRBJ2-5; 9 positions match TRBD1. The V segment lost 4 bases and the J segment 4 bases; nucleotides outside the gene matches: 7. The CDR3 is 14 residues long. Germline values: CDR1 SQVTM, CDR2 ANQGSEA. This CDR3 reads CSVGRQGGIETQYF. CDR3 DNA sequence: TGCAGCGTTGGTAGACAGGGGGGGATAGAGACCCAGTACTTC.

The chain employs TRBV6-5 and TRBJ1-2; no reliable D call. Germline loops: CDR1 MNHEY, CDR2 SVGAGI. V lost 6 bases to trimming and J lost 6 bases, with 11 bases between them. The length of the CDR3 is 12 residues. The CDR3 DNA is TGTGCCAGCAGCCCGGGAGTGCATGGCTACACCTTC. Its translation is CASSPGVHGYTF.

J is TRBJ2-7 and V is TRBV2; D may be TRBD1 (6 bases). Trimming took off 6 bases at V and 0 bases at J, with 30 bases between the two ends. The CDR3 has 20 residues. Per the germline V gene, CDR1 is SNHLY and CDR2 is FYNNEI. In DNA, the CDR3 is TGTGCCAGCAGAATACCCGACGCAAGGTGGGGACAACAGAGCTCCTACGAGCAGTACTTC. It codes for CASRIPDARWGQQSSYEQYF.

V is TRBV29-1 and J is TRBJ2-7, with TRBD1 matching 9 bases. The CDR3 runs 11 residues. Germline V gene lookup returns CDR1 SQVTM and CDR2 ANQGSEA. V dropped 7 bases and J dropped 6; count of bases not matched to a gene: 4. CDR3 sequence reads: CSARDRVEQYF. The CDR3 nucleotides read TGCAGCGCCCGGGACAGGGTCGAGCAGTACTTC.

This clone was counted only a few times. The rearrangement links TRBV7-9 to TRBJ2-2, with 13 positions matching TRBD2. This CDR3 has 16 residues. CDR1 and CDR2 (germline): SEHNR, FQNEAQ (reference sequence). V shed 5 bases and J 6 bases; nucleotides not matched to a gene: 6. The CDR3 here is CASSPGLAGAAGELFF. The CDR3 DNA reads as TGTGCCAGCAGCCCCGGACTAGCGGGAGCCGCCGGGGAGCTGTTTTTT.

This clone was detected a few times. The chain has TRBV7-9 and TRBJ2-7, with 7 bases aligning to TRBD1. Losses at the gene ends were 1 base for V and 6 bases for J; bases not matched to a gene: 15. The germline V gene encodes CDR1 SEHNR and CDR2 FQNEAQ (reference sequence). This CDR3 region has 17 residues. In nucleotides, the CDR3 is TGTGCCAGCAGCTTAGGTCGGTTGAGGGGGACAGCGGCCGAGCAGTACTTC. The encoded protein is CASSLGRLRGTAAEQYF.

This clone was detected only a few times. In nucleotides, the CDR3 is TGTGCCAGCAGCCGGCTCGACAGGGGGGTAAGAGGGTACAATGAGCAGTTCTTC. This sequence encodes CASSRLDRGVRGYNEQFF. The chain is built from TRBV25-1 and TRBJ2-1; 9 bases match TRBD1. The CDR3 consists of 18 residues. J was trimmed by 4 bases and V by 6 bases; bases with no gene match: 16. Looked up from germline, CDR1 is MGHDK and CDR2 is SYGVNS. Filled out from reference TRBV25-1 and TRBJ2-1, the complete variable domain reads EADIYQTPRYLVIGTGKKITLECSQTMGHDKMYWYQQDPGMELHLIHYSYGVNSTEKGDLSSESTVSRIRTEHFPLTLESARPSHTSQYLCASSRLDRGVRGYNEQFFGPGTRLTVL.

This clone has only a few counts. The chain combines TRBV30 with TRBJ1-5; possible D gene TRBD1, 5 bases. The V end lost 1 base, the J end lost 1 base, and 11 bases lay between the germline ends. Germline V CDR1 and CDR2: GTSNPN, SVGIG (reference sequence). The CDR3 covers 15 residues. Here the CDR3 DNA reads TGTGCCTGGAGTGCCGGGACTATGAGCAATCAGCCCCAGCATTTT. It encodes CAWSAGTMSNQPQHF.

CDR3 bases: TGTGCCAGTAGCTCCGGGACTAGCGGGAGGGTGTACGAGCAGTACTTC. Translated: CASSSGTSGRVYEQYF. The V call is TRBV19, the J call TRBJ2-7; 16 bases match TRBD2. Germline V lookup: CDR1 LNHDA, CDR2 SQIVND (reference sequence). The CDR3 extends over 16 amino acids. V lost 6 bases to trimming and J lost 4 bases; unmatched junction nucleotides: 6.

The chain is built from TRBV19 and TRBJ1-1; weak D call: TRBD1 (5 bases). This CDR3 has 15 residues. Trimming left V 4 bases short and J 4 bases short, with 16 bases between. CDR1 is LNHDA and CDR2 is SQIVND in the germline V gene (reference sequence). The CDR3 region is CASSTPLGRGTEAFF. CDR3 DNA: TGTGCCAGTAGTACCCCCTTAGGAAGGGGCACTGAAGCTTTCTTT.

The rearrangement uses TRBV4-3 and TRBJ1-2; D not resolved. This CDR3 has 16 amino acids. V was clipped by 2 bases and J by 4 bases, with 17 bases between them. The germline V gene has CDR1 LGHNA and CDR2 YSLEER. CDR3 coding DNA: TGCGCCAGCAGCCAATCCCCTCCCGGGTTCTCCTATGGCTACACCTTC. As protein: CASSQSPPGFSYGYTF.

This sequence joins TRBV6-5 and TRBJ1-5; 7 bases map to TRBD1. The CDR3 runs 15 residues. The germline V gene encodes CDR1 MNHEY and CDR2 SVGAGI. V shed 6 bases and J 5 bases; nucleotides not matched to a gene: 10. CDR3 nucleotides: TGTGCCAGCAGCCGTCGGACAGGAGCCCATCAGCCCCAGCATTTT. Translating gives CASSRRTGAHQPQHF.

The V gene is TRBV4-1, the J gene TRBJ2-7, with a possible D match to TRBD2 (5 bases). Trimming left V 1 base short and J 0 bases short, with 7 bases between. Germline V gene lookup returns CDR1 MGHRA and CDR2 YSYEKL. The CDR3 has 14 amino acids. The CDR3, as DNA: TGCGCCAGCAGCCAAGTACGGGGCTCCTACGAGCAGTACTTC. It codes for CASSQVRGSYEQYF.

The chain's CDR3 is CASSPRDRGVEAFF. CDR3 coding DNA: TGTGCCAGCAGTCCCCGGGACAGGGGAGTGGAGGCTTTCTTT. The J gene is TRBJ1-1, the V gene TRBV27; 10 nucleotides match TRBD1. Per germline, CDR1 MNHEY and CDR2 SMNVEV (reference sequence). The CDR3 is 14 residues long. J was trimmed by 11 bases and V by 5 bases; bases with no gene match: 11.

In its sample, this clone was seen a few times. The rearrangement joins TRBV5-1 to TRBJ2-5; D ambiguous. This CDR3 comprises 12 residues. Trimming removed 4 bases at V and 1 base at J, with 5 bases between. Germline-derived CDR1 and CDR2 are SGHRS and YFSETQ. CDR3 nucleotide sequence: TGCGCCAGCAGCCAAATCCAAGAGACCCAGTACTTC. Its protein product is CASSQIQETQYF.

The gene calls are TRBV5-1 and TRBJ2-1; 9 nucleotides align to TRBD2. The V segment lost 5 bases and the J segment 5 bases; nucleotides outside the gene matches: 14. This CDR3 has 17 amino acids. Germline V gene sequence: CDR1 SGHRS, CDR2 YFSETQ. The CDR3 is CASSSSSGRRGNNEQFF. The CDR3 DNA reads TGCGCCAGCAGTTCAAGTAGCGGGAGACGAGGAAACAATGAGCAGTTCTTC.

The chain couples TRBV11-1 to TRBJ2-7; 11 positions agree with TRBD2. Unmatched junction bases numbered 5, after V lost 0 bases and J lost 4 bases. The CDR3 totals 16 residues. Germline CDR1 is SGHAT and CDR2 is FQDESV (reference sequence). In DNA, the CDR3 is TGTGCCAGCAGCTTAGCCCTAGCGGGAGGAAGATACGAGCAGTACTTC. It yields the protein CASSLALAGGRYEQYF.

Only a few counts were recorded for this clone. This rearrangement joins TRBV11-2 to TRBJ2-5; D is unclear. Germline CDR1 is SGHAT and CDR2 is FQNNGV. The CDR3 has 16 residues. The germline V and J ends were trimmed by 2 bases and 5 bases, with 18 bases remaining between them. The chain's CDR3 is CASSLTSSRGGETQYF. In nucleotides, the CDR3 is TGTGCCAGCAGCTTAACCAGCAGTCGCGGTGGGGAGACCCAGTACTTC.

The V gene is TRBV19, the J gene TRBJ2-7; 13 bases fit TRBD2. Trimming cost V 5 bases and J 3 bases; bases outside gene matches: 4. Germline CDR1 LNHDA, CDR2 SQIVND (reference sequence). The CDR3 consists of 15 residues. The chain's CDR3 is CASSLRTSGSYEQYF. CDR3 coding DNA: TGTGCCAGTAGTCTTCGGACTAGCGGGAGCTACGAGCAGTACTTC.

This chain links TRBV27 with TRBJ2-5, with TRBD2 matching over 10 bases. The DNA end is more similar to TRBJ2-7, so the J call may be wrong. Germline CDR1 is MNHEY and CDR2 is SMNVEV (reference sequence). The CDR3 totals 15 residues. The CDR3, as DNA: TGTGCCAGCACAGTAACCGGGACTAGCGTAATCGAGCAGTACTTC. It codes for CASTVTGTSVIEQYF.

The chain carries TRBV23-1 and TRBJ2-1, with 7 bases that match TRBD1. TRBV23-1 is an ORF, with its function uncertain. This CDR3 region has 17 residues. With V trimmed by 1 base and J by 7 bases, 13 bases remained unmatched. CDR3 sequence (DNA): TGCGCCAGCAGTCAATATCGGACCTCAAGGGGGCTAAATGAGCAGTTCTTC. Its translation is CASSQYRTSRGLNEQFF.

This chain connects TRBV7-9 to TRBJ1-2, with TRBD1 matching 8 bases. J was trimmed by 0 bases and V by 3 bases; bases with no gene match: 6. Germline V gene data show CDR1 as SEHNR and CDR2 as FQNEAQ (reference sequence). The CDR3 totals 16 residues. The CDR3 loop is CASSFQGAVSNYGYTF. The CDR3 coding sequence is TGTGCCAGCAGCTTCCAGGGGGCTGTTTCTAACTATGGCTACACCTTC.